Each of the 5 T cell receptor beta chains below was sequenced from the same sample in a study of beta chain features in type 1 diabetes. Every isolated RNA sample was fully reverse transcribed, so sequencing captured expressed TCRB transcripts. Profiling relied on immunoSEQ multiplex PCR, and the TCRdb table lists in-frame clones only, not all of them. The sample holds about 340,000 clones; around 7.6% are singletons and the top ten take under 0.5%. Sequencing was performed on central memory CD4+ T cells from blood. The source of these receptors is a woman in her late teens or twenties in good health.

This clone was seen a handful of times. The J gene is TRBJ2-1, the V gene TRBV18; D remains unclear. V dropped 0 bases and J dropped 4 bases, with 10 bases sitting between them. This CDR3 comprises 15 residues. The germline CDR1 and CDR2 sequences are KGHSH and LQKENI. For the CDR3, the DNA is TGTGCCAGCTCACCACCGACTTTAGGGTACAATGAGCAGTTCTTC. It yields the protein CASSPPTLGYNEQFF.

This clone was detected only a few times. The chain joins TRBV28 to TRBJ2-7, with 8 bases fitting TRBD1. The CDR3 totals 16 residues. V dropped 2 bases and J dropped 4; count of bases not matched to a gene: 10. Germline CDR1 and CDR2: MDHEN and SYDVKM. The CDR3 is CASSLTGGRFTYEQYF. The CDR3 nucleotides are TGTGCCAGCAGTTTAACAGGGGGACGGTTTACGTACGAGCAGTACTTC.

This clone was counted a few times. V is TRBV14 and J is TRBJ2-7; D not certain. The CDR3 spans 14 residues. V was pared by 4 bases and J by 2 bases, with 12 bases between. Looked up from germline, CDR1 is SGHDN and CDR2 is FVKESK. The CDR3 DNA sequence: TGTGCCAGCAGCCTTCGACTCGGCCCCTACGAGCAGTACTTC. Its translation is CASSLRLGPYEQYF.

This clone has just a few counts. The chain carries TRBV11-2 and TRBJ2-3, with D unresolved. Trimming stripped 5 bases from V and 5 bases from J, with 11 bases between. The CDR3 extends over 13 amino acids. Germline V gene lookup returns CDR1 SGHAT and CDR2 FQNNGV. Here the CDR3 reads CASSPYLEDTQYF. The CDR3 coding sequence is TGTGCCAGCAGCCCATACCTTGAAGATACGCAGTATTTT.

This rearrangement joins TRBV4-3 to TRBJ2-1, with 9 bases that match TRBD2. The CDR3 sequence is 15 residues long. After removal of 2 bases from V and 9 bases from J, the junction contained 8 bases not matched to a gene. Germline CDR1 reads LGHNA; CDR2 reads YSLEER. The CDR3 bases are TGCGCCAGCAGCCAATTGGGGGATAGCGGGAGTGAGCAGTTCTTC. Amino acids: CASSQLGDSGSEQFF.